This T cell receptor (beta chain) was retrieved from a study of beta chain features in type 1 diabetes. Overall study: Healthy donors, compared against patients, showed similar age, gender and cell yields.

Germline trimming cut 5 bases from V and 3 bases from J; bases unmatched to any gene: 8. The CDR3 is 15 amino acids. Reverse transcription of all isolated RNA meant that expressed TCRB transcripts were sequenced. Some clones are missing from TCRdb's copy, which holds only in-frame ones; the method was immunoSEQ multiplex PCR. The repertoire holds over 300,000 clones, with 6.5% to 10% as singletons. Cells sorted by CD45RO/CCR7/CD25/CD127/CD95/CD27 comprised CD4+ naive, central memory, regulatory and stem cell-like memory cells. The chain joins TRBV6-7 to TRBJ2-7, with 9 bases aligning to TRBD1. Being an ORF, TRBV6-7 has a function that is uncertain. Sequencing was performed on central memory CD4+ T cells from blood. The TCR was taken from a woman between 18 and 29 years old in good health. This chain's CDR3 is CASSTRTGALYEQYF. CDR3 DNA: TGTGCCAGCAGTACCCGGACAGGGGCGCTCTACGAGCAGTACTTC.